The entry below describes one TCR beta chain. Antigen unknown. The source of the sample is a study of beta chain features in type 1 diabetes. Study conclusions and caveats: Any HLA type influence on TCRB rearrangement was left unresolved here. Researchers report that Type 1 diabetes patients had moderately but significantly shorter TCRB CDR3s across all four CD4+ subsets. In comparison with healthy donors, patients had naive, central memory and Treg TCRB repertoires that appeared more similar.

Germline V gives CDR1 WSHSY, CDR2 SAAADI. Trimming cost V 0 bases and J 7 bases, with 15 bases left between them. The CDR3 spans 15 residues. Naive, central memory, regulatory and stem cell-like memory cells within the CD4+ compartment were sorted using CD45RO/CCR7/CD25/CD127/CD95/CD27. Of the isolated RNA, all was reverse transcribed, and so the sequenced material was expressed TCRB transcripts. The data were produced by immunoSEQ multiplex PCR, yet TCRdb's version contains in-frame clones alone and is incomplete. There are 300,000 to 350,000 clones in the sample; around 9% occur only once, and 0.9% to 1.1% lies in the top ten.

The receptor comes from a man aged 30 to 45 with type 1 diabetes. The sample consisted of central memory CD4+ T cells from blood. This chain uses TRBV10-2 with TRBJ2-5; possible D gene TRBD2, 6 bases. For the CDR3, the DNA is TGCGCCAGCAGTGAGTCGCGGATCGGGGGAGGGACCCAGTACTTC. Its translation: CASSESRIGGGTQYF.